The source of this T cell receptor beta chain is a study of blood T cell repertoires in COVID-19. Study-level information: Acute and convalescent COVID-19 samples came from the United States, Italy and Spain. T cells, B-cell-depleted T cells, or PBMCs supplied cDNA or gDNA.

The germline V gene has CDR1 LNHDA and CDR2 SQIVND (reference sequence). V gave up 6 bases and J gave up 5 bases; unmatched junction bases: 6. There are 14 residues in the CDR3. How the authors handled the data: Reference gene primers were amplified, and this amplification served to estimate nucleated cell counts. The protocol was immunoSEQ multiplex PCR, while the TCRdb copy is restricted to in-frame clones and leaves out a portion. V and J calls and clone size are those listed in that table; D and trimming were worked out from the DNA. This table has 220,000 or so clones, about nine tenths appearing once.

Specimen: peripheral blood. This receptor was identified in a man in his sixties who had recovered from COVID-19. The chain carries TRBV19 and TRBJ2-2; 7 bases are a match to TRBD2. The CDR3 loop is CASSRLAGTGELFF. For the CDR3, the DNA is TGTGCCAGTAGCAGACTAGCCGGAACCGGGGAGCTGTTTTTT.